This T cell receptor beta chain was recorded in a study of T cells after yellow fever vaccination. Study-level information: The fractions with low cell numbers were processed using SMART-Seq v4 Ultra Low Input.

This clonotype has only a few counts. As yet, its antigen is unknown. A process of 5'RACE template switching, which added a universal primer site and UMIs, was used to make TCR cDNA. TCRdb re-analysed the 5' RACE reads in MiXCR, keeping a single row per CDR3 protein. This sample has a few hundred thousand distinct CDR3 sequences, with over 5% found just once. The study's findings and limits: Weaker, the secondary response had a peak occurring faster, on day 5 versus 15.

The V segment lost 5 bases and the J segment 5 bases; nucleotides outside the gene matches: 7. The CDR3 is 16 amino acids. CDR1 and CDR2 from the germline V gene are SEHNR and FQNEAQ (reference sequence). The sequencing here drew on PBMCs, taken 5 days after the yellow fever booster vaccination. This receptor was identified in a man under 40 who received the YFV17D yellow fever vaccine. The chain links TRBV7-9 to TRBJ2-1, with 12 bases identical to TRBD2. The chain's CDR3 is CASSVNGLAGNNEQFF. Here the CDR3 DNA reads TGTGCCAGCAGCGTCAACGGACTAGCGGGAAACAATGAGCAGTTCTTC.